This T cell receptor beta chain was profiled in a study of blood T cell repertoires in COVID-19. Looking at the study overall: Acute and convalescent COVID-19 samples came from the United States, Italy and Spain.

In the study's own analysis: Amplification of reference gene primers was used by the study to estimate nucleated cell counts. Assay: immunoSEQ multiplex PCR; the TCRdb copy retains only in-frame clones and omits some. V, J and clone size derive from that table, while D and trimming were established from the DNA sequence. This repertoire shows about 290,000 clones, roughly 89% found once; its top ten account for less than 3%. The CDR3 extends over 16 amino acids. From germline, CDR1 is MNHEY and CDR2 SVGAGI. The germline V and J ends were trimmed by 3 bases and 8 bases, with 22 bases remaining between them. Only one count was recorded for this clone.

The rearrangement links TRBV6-5 to TRBJ1-1; possibly TRBD1 for D (6 bases). The origin of this receptor is a woman younger than 45 with active or convalescent COVID-19. Material for sequencing was peripheral blood. The CDR3 here is CASSYWQGYARGEAFF. In DNA form, the CDR3 reads TGTGCCAGCAGTTATTGGCAGGGGTACGCTAGAGGAGAAGCTTTCTTT.